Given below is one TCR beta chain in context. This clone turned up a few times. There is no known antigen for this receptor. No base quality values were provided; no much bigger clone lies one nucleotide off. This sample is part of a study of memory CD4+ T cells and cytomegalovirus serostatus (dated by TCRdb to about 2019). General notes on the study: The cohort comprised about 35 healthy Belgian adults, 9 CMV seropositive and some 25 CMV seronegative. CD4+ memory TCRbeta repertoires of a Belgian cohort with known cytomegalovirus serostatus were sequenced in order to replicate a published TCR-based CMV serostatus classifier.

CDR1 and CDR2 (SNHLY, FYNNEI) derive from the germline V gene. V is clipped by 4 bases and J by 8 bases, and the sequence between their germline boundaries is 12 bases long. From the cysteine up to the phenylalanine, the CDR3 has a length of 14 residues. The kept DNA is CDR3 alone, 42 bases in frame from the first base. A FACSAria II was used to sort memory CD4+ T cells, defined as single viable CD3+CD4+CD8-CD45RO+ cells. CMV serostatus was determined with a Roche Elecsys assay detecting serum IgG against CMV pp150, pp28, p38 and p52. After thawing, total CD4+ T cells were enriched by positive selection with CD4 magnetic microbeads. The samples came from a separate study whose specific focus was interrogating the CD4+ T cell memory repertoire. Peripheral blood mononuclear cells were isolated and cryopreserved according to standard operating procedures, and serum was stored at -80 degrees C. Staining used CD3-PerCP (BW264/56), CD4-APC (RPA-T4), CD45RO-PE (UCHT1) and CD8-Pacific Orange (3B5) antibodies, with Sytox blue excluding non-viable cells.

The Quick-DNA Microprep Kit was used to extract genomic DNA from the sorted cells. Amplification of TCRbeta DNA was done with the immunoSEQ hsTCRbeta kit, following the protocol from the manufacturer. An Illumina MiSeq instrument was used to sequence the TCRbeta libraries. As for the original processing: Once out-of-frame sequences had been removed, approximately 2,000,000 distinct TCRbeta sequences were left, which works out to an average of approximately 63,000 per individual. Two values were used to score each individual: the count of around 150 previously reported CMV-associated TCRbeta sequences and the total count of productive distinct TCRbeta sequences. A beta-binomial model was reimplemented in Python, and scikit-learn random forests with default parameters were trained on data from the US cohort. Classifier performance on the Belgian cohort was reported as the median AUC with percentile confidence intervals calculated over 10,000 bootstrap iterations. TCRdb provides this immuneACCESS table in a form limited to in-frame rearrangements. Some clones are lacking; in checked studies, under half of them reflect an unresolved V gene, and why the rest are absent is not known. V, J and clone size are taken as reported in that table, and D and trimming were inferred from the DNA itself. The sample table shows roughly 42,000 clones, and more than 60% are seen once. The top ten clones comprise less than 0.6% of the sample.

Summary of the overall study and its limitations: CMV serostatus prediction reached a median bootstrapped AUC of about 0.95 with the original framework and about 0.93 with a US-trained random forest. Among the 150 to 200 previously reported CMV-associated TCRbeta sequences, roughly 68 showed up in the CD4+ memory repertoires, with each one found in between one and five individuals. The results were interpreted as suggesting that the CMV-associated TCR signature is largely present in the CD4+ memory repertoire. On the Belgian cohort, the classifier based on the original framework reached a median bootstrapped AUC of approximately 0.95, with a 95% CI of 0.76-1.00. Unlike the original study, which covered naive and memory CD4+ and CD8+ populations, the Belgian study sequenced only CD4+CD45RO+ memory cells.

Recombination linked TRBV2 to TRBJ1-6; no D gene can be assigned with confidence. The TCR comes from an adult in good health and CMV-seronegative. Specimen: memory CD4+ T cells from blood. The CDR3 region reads CASSAGGDYSPLHF. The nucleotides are TGTGCCAGCAGTGCGGGAGGTGATTATTCACCCCTCCACTTT.